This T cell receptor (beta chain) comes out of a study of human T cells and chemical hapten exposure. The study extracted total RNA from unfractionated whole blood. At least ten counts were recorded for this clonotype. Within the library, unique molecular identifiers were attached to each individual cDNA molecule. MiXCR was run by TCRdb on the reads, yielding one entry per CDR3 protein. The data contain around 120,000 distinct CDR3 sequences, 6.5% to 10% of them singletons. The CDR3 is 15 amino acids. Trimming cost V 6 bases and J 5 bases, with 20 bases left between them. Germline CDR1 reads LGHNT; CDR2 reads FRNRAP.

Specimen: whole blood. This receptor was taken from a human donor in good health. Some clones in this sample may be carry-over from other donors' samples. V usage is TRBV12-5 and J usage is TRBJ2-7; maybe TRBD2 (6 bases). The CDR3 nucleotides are TGTGCTAGTGGCCCGCCGGGGGATGTTTCCCACGAGCAGTACTTC. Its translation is CASGPPGDVSHEQYF. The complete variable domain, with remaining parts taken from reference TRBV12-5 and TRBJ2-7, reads DARVTQTPRHKVTEMGQEVTMRCQPILGHNTVFWYRQTMMQGLELLAYFRNRAPLDDSGMPKDRFSAEMPDATLATLKIQPSEPRDSAVYFCASGPPGDVSHEQYFGPGTRLTVT.